The T cell receptor (beta chain) under discussion was sequenced for a study of blood T cell repertoires in COVID-19. Study-wide context: From T cells, B-cell-depleted T cells, or PBMCs came the material, which was cDNA or gDNA.

Only in-frame clones appear in the TCRdb table, and some are missing; sequencing was by immunoSEQ multiplex PCR. Of around 260,000 clones listed, about 87% are singletons. The sequence came from a man in his sixties who had recovered from COVID-19. Sequencing input: peripheral blood.

DNA of the CDR3: TGTGCCAGCAGCGCCGGACAGGGTCACTCTGGAAACACCATATATTTT. Amino acid sequence: CASSAGQGHSGNTIYF. This rearrangement joins TRBV9 to TRBJ1-3, with 8 bases fitting TRBD1. Germline V lookup: CDR1 SGDLS, CDR2 YYNGEE. This CDR3 has 16 residues. The V gene end was trimmed by 3 bases and the J gene end by 0 bases; junction bases not matched to a gene: 5.